A few counts support the clone carrying this T cell receptor beta chain. TCR sequencing used cDNA made by reverse transcription of extracted RNA. The method was immunoSEQ multiplex PCR; TCRdb's version includes in-frame clones alone and lacks a portion of them. The table lists 180,000 or so clones, approximately 50% of them singletons. The germline V gene has CDR1 SQVTM and CDR2 ANQGSEA. The CDR3 extends over 16 amino acids. Trimming removed 5 bases at V and 0 bases at J, with 17 bases between. The data were taken from a study of CD8+ T cells in alopecia areata. Described treatment: oral pan-JAK inhibitor, 5-10 mg twice daily.

The V gene is TRBV29-1, the J gene TRBJ2-1; D is unclear. This TCR was recovered from a human donor with alopecia areata. Here the sequenced sample was CD8+ T cells sorted from blood, taken between weeks 51 and 54, from a patient treated with tofacitinib. CDR3 residues: CSVPASEWDSYNEQFF. The DNA of the CDR3 is TGCAGCGTTCCCGCGTCGGAATGGGACTCCTACAATGAGCAGTTCTTC.